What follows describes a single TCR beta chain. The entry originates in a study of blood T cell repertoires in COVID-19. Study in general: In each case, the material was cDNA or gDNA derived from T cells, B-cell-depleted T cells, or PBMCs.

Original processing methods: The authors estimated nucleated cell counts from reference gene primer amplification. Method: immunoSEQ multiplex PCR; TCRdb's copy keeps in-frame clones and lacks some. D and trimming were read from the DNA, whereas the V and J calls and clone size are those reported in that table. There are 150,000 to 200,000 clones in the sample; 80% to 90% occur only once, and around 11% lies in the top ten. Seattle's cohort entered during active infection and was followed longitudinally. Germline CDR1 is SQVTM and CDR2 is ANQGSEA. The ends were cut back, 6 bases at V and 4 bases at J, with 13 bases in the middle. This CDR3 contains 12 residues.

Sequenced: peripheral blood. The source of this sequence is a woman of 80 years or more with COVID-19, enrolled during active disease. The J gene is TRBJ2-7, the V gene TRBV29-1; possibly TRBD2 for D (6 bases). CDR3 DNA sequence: TGCAGCGTCCGTAGCGGATTATACGAGCAGTACTTC. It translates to CSVRSGLYEQYF.